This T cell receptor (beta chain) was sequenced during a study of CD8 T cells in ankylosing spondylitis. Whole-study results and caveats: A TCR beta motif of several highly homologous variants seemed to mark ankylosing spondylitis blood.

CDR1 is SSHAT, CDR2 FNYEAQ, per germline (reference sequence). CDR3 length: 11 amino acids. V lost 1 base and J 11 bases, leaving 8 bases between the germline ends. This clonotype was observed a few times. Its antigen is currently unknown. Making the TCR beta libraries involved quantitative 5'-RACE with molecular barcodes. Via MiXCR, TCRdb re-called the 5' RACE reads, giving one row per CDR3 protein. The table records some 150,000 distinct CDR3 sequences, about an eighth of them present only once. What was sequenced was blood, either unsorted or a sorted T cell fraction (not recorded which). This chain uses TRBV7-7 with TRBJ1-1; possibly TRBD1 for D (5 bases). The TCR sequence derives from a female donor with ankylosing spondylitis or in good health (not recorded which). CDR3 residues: CASSLGGRAFF. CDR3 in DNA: TGTGCCAGCAGCTTAGGGGGCCGTGCTTTCTTT.